This TCR beta chain was documented in a study of blood T cell repertoires in COVID-19. In the original analysis: Amplified reference gene primers provided the basis for estimating nucleated cell counts. The assay was immunoSEQ multiplex PCR, and TCRdb's table has in-frame clones only and misses some. The DNA was the basis for D and trimming; V, J and clone size are from that table. The top ten hold approximately 13% of the sample, which has about 90,000 clones, about 81% seen once. The length of the CDR3 is 15 residues. Germline assignment: CDR1 SGHTA and CDR2 FQGNSA. Trimming stripped 2 bases from V and 8 bases from J, with 16 bases between.

This TCR was recovered from a human donor in a cohort sampled during active COVID-19. The sequenced sample was peripheral blood. The chain links TRBV7-2 to TRBJ2-1, with D hard to call. The CDR3 DNA reads TGTGCCAGCAGCTTATCGGGTCCGGAAGGTTATGAGCAGTTCTTC. Its translation is CASSLSGPEGYEQFF. The full variable domain, in which reference TRBV7-2 and TRBJ2-1 provide the parts outside the CDR3, is GAGVSQSPSNKVTEKGKDVELRCDPISGHTALYWYRQSLGQGLEFLIYFQGNSAPDKSGLPSDRFSAERTGGSVSTLTIQRTQQEDSAVYLCASSLSGPEGYEQFFGPGTRLTVL.